A single sample is the source of the 8 T cell receptor beta chains below, sequenced in a study of cytomegalovirus exposure and HLA in healthy donors. Primers included in the PCR were 60 Vbeta and 13 Jbeta primers. Clones were sequenced by immunoSEQ multiplex PCR, and TCRdb holds only the in-frame ones, with some missing. The top ten clones hold roughly 6% of a sample with more than 120,000 clones, more than 75% of them seen once. The sequenced sample consisted of PBMCs. Receptors originate from a middle-aged woman in good health and CMV-seropositive.

The rearrangement uses TRBV9 and TRBJ2-2; tentative D call: TRBD2 (6 bases). The CDR3 extends over 14 amino acids. V was cut by 6 bases and J by 5 bases, with 14 bases left in between. CDR1 and CDR2 (germline): SGDLS, YYNGEE. The DNA of the CDR3 is TGTGCCAGCACCAGACTAGTGGGGACCGGGGAGCTGTTTTTT. Its protein is CASTRLVGTGELFF.

The V gene is TRBV23-1, the J gene TRBJ1-1, with TRBD1 matching 7 bases. TRBV23-1 is labeled an ORF, and its function is uncertain. J gave up 5 bases and V 3 bases, and 12 bases lay outside the gene matches. This CDR3 is 16 amino acids long. This chain's CDR3 is CASSHRDSMKWTEAFF. For the CDR3, the DNA is TGCGCCAGCAGTCATCGGGACAGTATGAAATGGACTGAAGCTTTCTTT.

The J gene is TRBJ2-5, the V gene TRBV2; 8 bases fit TRBD2. Unmatched junction bases numbered 8, after V lost 6 bases and J lost 2 bases. There are 15 residues in the CDR3. Germline lookup yields CDR1 SNHLY and CDR2 FYNNEI. As DNA, the CDR3 is TGTGCCAGCAGGAGCAATCGGGGGGGACAAGAGACCCAGTACTTC. This sequence encodes CASRSNRGGQETQYF.

This chain connects TRBV9 to TRBJ1-2; 10 positions agree with TRBD1. CDR3 size: 16 residues. CDR1 SGDLS and CDR2 YYNGEE come from the germline V gene. Germline trimming cut 0 bases from V and 3 bases from J; bases unmatched to any gene: 5. CDR3: CASSVAGQGSHYGYTF. The CDR3 coding sequence is TGTGCCAGCAGCGTAGCGGGACAGGGGTCGCACTATGGCTACACCTTC.

Worth noting for this clone: A read error may produce the germline difference seen at one junction end. V and J are TRBV7-9 and TRBJ1-4, with 7 bases matching TRBD1. From germline, CDR1 is SEHNR and CDR2 FQNEAQ (reference sequence). There are 17 residues in the CDR3. CDR3 coding DNA: TGTTCCAGCAGCCCCCCCGAGGGACAGCAGTTTGTGGAAAAACTGTTTTTT. Its translation: CSSSPPEGQQFVEKLFF.

The CDR3 region is CASSLASGIITDTQYF. The DNA of the CDR3 is TGTGCCAGCAGCTTGGCTAGCGGGATAATCACAGATACGCAGTATTTT. The chain employs TRBV5-5 and TRBJ2-3; 9 nucleotides match TRBD2. Germline CDR1 and CDR2: SGHKS and YYEKEE (reference sequence). This CDR3 is built from 16 residues. The ends lost 0 bases at V and 2 bases at J; junction bases unmatched: 4.

This sequence joins TRBV4-1 and TRBJ2-2; D is unclear. CDR1 MGHRA and CDR2 YSYEKL come from the germline V gene. V was cut by 0 bases and J by 0 bases, with 14 bases left in between. The CDR3 runs 18 residues. CDR3: CASSQDRNFLANTGELFF. The CDR3 DNA follows: TGCGCCAGCAGCCAAGATCGAAACTTCCTCGCGAACACCGGGGAGCTGTTTTTT.

The rearrangement joins TRBV5-4 to TRBJ2-5, with TRBD2 identical over 7 bases. Matching the DNA end better, TRBJ2-7 makes the J call doubtful. This CDR3 is built from 15 residues. Per the germline V gene, CDR1 is SGHNT and CDR2 is YYREEE (reference sequence). CDR3 sequence: CASSWTHAGAYEQYF. CDR3 DNA: TGTGCCAGCAGCTGGACCCACGCGGGGGCCTACGAGCAGTACTTC.